The 5 T cell receptor beta chains in this list originate from one sample, sequenced in a study of T cells after yellow fever vaccination (dated by TCRdb to between 2018 and 2021). Receptor amplification or capture employed 5' RACE. Sequenced using an Illumina HiSeq 2500. TCRdb handled the public reads itself, with Q25 trimming in fastp and clone calling in MiXCR, and kept productive beta chains. Rows with a matching CDR3 protein are joined into one entry that keeps the most common DNA and genes. The sample has tens of thousands of distinct CDR3 sequences on record, roughly 7.5% of them singletons. The top ten clones comprise 28% of the sample. Read against the paper, the sample's treatment or condition label means: live attenuated yellow fever vaccine strain. The input for sequencing was CD8+ T cells sorted from PBMCs, taken less than 18 days after the first yellow fever vaccination. Every receptor here comes from a man aged 18 to 29 who received the YFV17D yellow fever vaccine.

The chain employs TRBV27 and TRBJ1-2; no clear D gene. V was pared by 0 bases and J by 3 bases, with 11 bases between. Germline V lookup: CDR1 MNHEY, CDR2 SMNVEV (reference sequence). The length of the CDR3 is 15 residues. CDR3 residues: CASSLSSGSYYGYTF. The DNA of the CDR3 is TGTGCCAGCAGTTTATCTTCGGGCAGCTACTATGGCTACACCTTC.

This clonotype has ten or more counts. The chain carries TRBV27 and TRBJ2-6; D call uncertain. The CDR3 spans 14 residues. Germline-derived CDR1 and CDR2 are MNHEY and SMNVEV (reference sequence). The V gene lost 8 bases and the J gene lost 4 bases, with 12 bases spanning the gap. This CDR3 reads CASSEEQGANVLTF. The DNA of the CDR3 is TGTGCCAGCTCGGAAGAGCAGGGGGCCAACGTCCTGACTTTC.

This clonotype was observed a handful of times. The CDR3 sequence: CASSLTPWGTDKQPQHF. Written as DNA, the CDR3 is TGCGCCAGCAGCCTTACCCCCTGGGGAACAGATAAGCAGCCCCAGCATTTT. The chain has TRBV4-1 and TRBJ1-5; no firm D call. Germline V CDR1 and CDR2: MGHRA, YSYEKL. Deletions cut 4 bases from V and 7 bases from J, with 23 bases between. CDR3 length equals 17 residues.

This clonotype was counted at least ten times. The chain links TRBV6-1 to TRBJ2-7, with 7 bases lining up with TRBD1. Germline trimming cut 6 bases from V and 1 base from J; bases unmatched to any gene: 3. The germline CDR1 and CDR2 sequences are MNHNS and SASEGT. The length of the CDR3 is 13 residues. CDR3 DNA: TGTGCCAGCAGGATGACAGGGTCCTACGAGCAGTACGTC. It encodes CASRMTGSYEQYV.

Note on this clonotype: A much larger clonotype is one base distant, so this may be a read error. CDR3 region: CASSSRRTSGGASPYNEQFF. The DNA for the CDR3 is TGTGCCAGCAGCTCCAGGAGGACTAGCGGGGGGGCCTCGCCCTACAATGAGCAGTTCTTC. The chain recombines TRBV9 with TRBJ2-1, with 15 bases identical to TRBD2. This CDR3 has 20 amino acids. With 4 bases clipped from V and 2 bases from J, the junction kept 13 bases outside the gene matches. Germline loops: CDR1 SGDLS, CDR2 YYNGEE.